This is a list of T cell receptor beta chains from one sample in a study of T cell changes during pregnancy in multiple sclerosis. Clones were sequenced by immunoSEQ multiplex PCR, and TCRdb holds only the in-frame ones, with some missing. The sample yields about 58,000 clones, 93% seen once. The source material was CD8+ T cells from peripheral blood mononuclear cells, sampled in the second trimester of pregnancy. The receptors shown here come from a female donor with multiple sclerosis, enrolled in a pregnancy study. Each CDR3 is given with its conserved first and last residue. The D gene is left open where the match is weak. Clone sizes are given selectively: once, few, many, or a class where the clone is expanded.

V: TRBV9
D: TRBD1
size: .
J: TRBJ2-4
DNA: TGTGCCAGCAGCGCCCGGGACAGGGGGCGCGGGTCGGCCAAAAACATTCAGTACTTC
CDR3: CASSARDRGRGSAKNIQYF

V: TRBV7-8
D: .
size: .
J: TRBJ1-5
DNA: TGTGCCAGCAGCTCAGGCAGGACTTATAGCAATCAGCCCCAGCATTTT
CDR3: CASSSGRTYSNQPQHF

V: TRBV15
D: .
size: .
J: TRBJ1-4
DNA: TGTGCCACCAGCACCGGGCCGAGGGTGGATGAAAAACTGTTTTTT
CDR3: CATSTGPRVDEKLFF

V: TRBV5-4
D: TRBD2
size: .
J: TRBJ2-7
DNA: TGTGCCAGCAACCCAACTCCGGGACTAGTAAACGAGCAGTACTTC
CDR3: CASNPTPGLVNEQYF

V: TRBV6-4
D: TRBD1
size: .
J: TRBJ1-5
DNA: TGTGCCAGCGGGACAGCCGCCAGTCAGCCCCAGCATTTT
CDR3: CASGTAASQPQHF

V: TRBV30
D: .
size: .
J: TRBJ1-6
DNA: TGTGCCCTTCTGGGGAGGGCCGGTTCACCCCTCCACTTT
CDR3: CALLGRAGSPLHF

V: TRBV7-3
D: .
size: .
J: TRBJ1-1
DNA: TGTGCCAGCAGCCCGGGTCCCAACACTGAAGCTTTCTTT
CDR3: CASSPGPNTEAFF

V: TRBV7-9
D: .
size: .
J: TRBJ2-7
DNA: TGTGCCAGCAGCTTAGAAGCGGCCTACTCCTACGAGCAGTACTTC
CDR3: CASSLEAAYSYEQYF

V: TRBV7-3
D: TRBD1
size: .
J: TRBJ2-6
DNA: TGTGCCAGCAGCGACCGGGACAGGGGGCCTTTGGGCTCTGGGGCCAACGTCCTGACTTTC
CDR3: CASSDRDRGPLGSGANVLTF

V: TRBV7-8
D: .
size: .
J: TRBJ2-1
DNA: TGTGCCAGCAGAAATGCGGTTAACGGCGCGGATGAGCAGTTCTTC
CDR3: CASRNAVNGADEQFF

V: TRBV9
D: TRBD1
size: .
J: TRBJ1-1
DNA: TGTGCCAGCAGCCCACCCCTCACCGGGACAGGGGGGATCATGAACACTGAAGCTTTCTTT
CDR3: CASSPPLTGTGGIMNTEAFF

V: TRBV28
D: .
size: .
J: TRBJ2-7
DNA: TGTGCCAGCAGCCCCCGGGACAACTCCTACGAGCAGTACTTC
CDR3: CASSPRDNSYEQYF

V: TRBV28
D: TRBD1
size: .
J: TRBJ2-5
DNA: TGTGCCAGCAGTTCCGGACAGGGGAGGTACCAAGAGACCCAGTACTTC
CDR3: CASSSGQGRYQETQYF

V: TRBV29-1
D: .
size: .
J: TRBJ2-5
DNA: TGCAGCGTTGAAAGGTCAGGGTTGAAAGAGACCCAGTACTTC
CDR3: CSVERSGLKETQYF

V: TRBV7-9
D: TRBD1
size: .
J: TRBJ1-4
DNA: TGTGCCAGCAGCTTAGGGGCACAGGGGCTGTTTTTT
CDR3: CASSLGAQGLFF

V: TRBV5-4
D: .
size: .
J: TRBJ2-7
DNA: TGTGCCAGCAGCCCACTCGGGAAGTACGACGAGCAGTACTTC
CDR3: CASSPLGKYDEQYF

V: TRBV27
D: TRBD2
size: .
J: TRBJ2-3
DNA: TGTGCCAGCAGTCCCGCGGGGGGGGGCCACCCAGATACGCAGTATTTT
CDR3: CASSPAGGGHPDTQYF

V: TRBV2
D: .
size: .
J: TRBJ2-6
DNA: TGTGCCAGCAGAGGAAGACACCTCCCCTCTGGGGCCAACGTCCTGACTTTC
CDR3: CASRGRHLPSGANVLTF

V: TRBV9
D: TRBD1
size: .
J: TRBJ2-2
DNA: TGTGCCAGCAGCGTTCAGGGACAGGTGGTCACCGGGGAGCTGTTTTTT
CDR3: CASSVQGQVVTGELFF

V: TRBV4-3
D: .
size: once
J: TRBJ1-3
DNA: TGCGCCAGCAGCCAAGATAGGTCGCGTAGCGGAAACACCATATATTTT
CDR3: CASSQDRSRSGNTIYF

V: TRBV4-3
D: TRBD1
size: .
J: TRBJ1-3
DNA: TGCGCCAGCAGCCAAGAGTTTGGGACAGGGTTTAGAAACACCATATATTTT
CDR3: CASSQEFGTGFRNTIYF

V: TRBV7-3
D: .
size: .
J: TRBJ2-5
DNA: TGTGCCAGCAGCCCCGAGGACAGCGAGACCCAGTACTTC
CDR3: CASSPEDSETQYF

V: TRBV18
D: .
size: .
J: TRBJ2-3
DNA: TGTGCCAGCTCTCCGGGAACTAGGACGGATACGCAGTATTTT
CDR3: CASSPGTRTDTQYF

V: TRBV6-5
D: .
size: .
J: TRBJ2-5
DNA: TGTGGGGCGGGGTGGGAGGAGACCCAGTACTTC
CDR3: CGAGWEETQYF

V: TRBV11-2
D: .
size: .
J: TRBJ1-2
DNA: TGTGCCAGCAGCGGCAATCGTTACTATGGCTACACCTTC
CDR3: CASSGNRYYGYTF

V: TRBV5-1
D: .
size: .
J: TRBJ2-4
DNA: TGCGCCAGCAGCGCCGGGGGTAACATTCAGTACTTC
CDR3: CASSAGGNIQYF

V: TRBV29-1
D: TRBD2
size: .
J: TRBJ2-1
DNA: TGCAGCGTTGAAGGCGGGAGGGCCGGTGACTACAATGAGCAGTTCTTC
CDR3: CSVEGGRAGDYNEQFF

V: TRBV4-1
D: .
size: .
J: TRBJ2-7
DNA: TGCGCCAGCAGCCAAGAAACAGGGACTAACTCCTACGAGCAGTACTTC
CDR3: CASSQETGTNSYEQYF

V: TRBV6-1
D: .
size: .
J: TRBJ2-5
DNA: TGTGCCAGCAGTGAACGACAGGGAGGCGAGACCCAGTACTTC
CDR3: CASSERQGGETQYF

V: TRBV9
D: TRBD2
size: .
J: TRBJ2-3
DNA: TGTGCCAGCAGCGGACCCCTTTTCCTAGCGGGGGCGGAGTATGGCACAGATACGCAGTATTTT
CDR3: CASSGPLFLAGAEYGTDTQYF